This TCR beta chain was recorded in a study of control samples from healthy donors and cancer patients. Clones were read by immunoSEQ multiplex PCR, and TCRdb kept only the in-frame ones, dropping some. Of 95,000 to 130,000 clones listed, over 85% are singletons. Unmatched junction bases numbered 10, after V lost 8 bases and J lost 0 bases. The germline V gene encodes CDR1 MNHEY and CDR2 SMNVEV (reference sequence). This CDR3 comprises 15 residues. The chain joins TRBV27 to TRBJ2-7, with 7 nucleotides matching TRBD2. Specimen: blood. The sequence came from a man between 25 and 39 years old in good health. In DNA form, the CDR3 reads TGTGCCAGCGCCCCCCGGGGGGTCCCCTCCTACGAGCAGTACTTC. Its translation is CASAPRGVPSYEQYF.